This T cell receptor beta chain was identified during a study of a mutant IDH1 vaccine in newly diagnosed glioma (dated by TCRdb to the early 2020s). Study-wide context: Eight vaccinations were administered to patients in weeks 1, 3, 5, 7, 11, 15, 19 and 23, corresponding to visits V03 through V10. In the chemotherapy-containing groups, vaccination started alongside temozolomide cycles, whereas in patients who had radiotherapy alone it started 4-6 weeks after radiotherapy. Of the 32 patients who were treated, approximately 60% were male and approximately 38% were female, and the mean age was approximately 40 years. Prior to enrollment, standard therapy consisting of radiotherapy alone, temozolomide alone, or radiochemotherapy with temozolomide had been administered to patients, with the combination being received by most patients. Peripheral blood samples were drawn at six visits, namely V03 (baseline), V05, V07, V10, V12 and V13. Longitudinal TCRB deep sequencing was performed for roughly 24 treated patients wherever samples were available for exploratory analyses.

The time point label for this specimen denotes: week 23, last vaccination. Each vaccine dose was 300 ug of a 20-mer mutant IDH1 peptide in Montanide, given subcutaneously with topical imiquimod. All donors had newly diagnosed IDH1-mutant astrocytomas of WHO grade 3 or 4 that showed loss of nuclear ATRX. The samples were drawn from NOA16, a multicentre, single-arm, open-label phase I trial in Germany that tested a mutant IDH1 peptide vaccine in humans for the first time. The DNeasy Blood and Tissue Kit was used to extract genomic DNA from EDTA blood for TCRB sequencing. Library preparation used the immunoSEQ multiplex PCR assay. Rearranged TCR beta chain sequences were amplified using the hsTCRB Kit according to the manufacturer's protocol. TCRB libraries were sequenced on an Illumina MiSeq. On the authors' methods: The kit vendor's proprietary platform handled demultiplexing, trimming and gene mapping. The source is immuneACCESS, and TCRdb retained only in-frame sequences with V and J called. Part of the clones is not carried over; for the studies checked, unresolved V genes explain less than half of this, and the remainder is unexplained. V and J calls and clone size come straight from that table; D and trimming were deduced from the DNA. Across this sample there are about 81,000 clones, with over 75% seen only once. Together, the top ten hold 2% to 2.5% of the sample.

Per the germline V gene, MNHNS is the CDR1 and SASEGT is the CDR2. V and J are truncated by 2 bases and 9 bases respectively, leaving an intervening sequence of 11 bases. From cysteine to phenylalanine, the CDR3 is 14 amino acids long. CDR3 DNA is the only sequence kept; it has 42 bases, read in frame from the first base. Study-wide conclusions, independent of this receptor: Pseudoprogression seemed to be unrelated to changes in the top peripheral T cell clonotypes found by TCRB sequencing. Selection of PBMC samples for TCRB deep sequencing was based on availability. According to the authors, sample limitations meant that analyses of patient blood samples could not be reproduced. Across multiple MHC alleles, vaccine-induced immune responses were seen in just over 90% of patients.

A word on this clone: Its antigen remains unidentified. No much larger clone exists at a distance of one base, and base qualities are not known.

This sample comprised PBMCs, obtained from a glioma patient whose treatment included an IDH1 peptide vaccine. The chain was built from TRBV6-1 and TRBJ1-6, with the D gene too uncertain to name. This TCR derives from a man between 25 and 39 years old with glioma. Some clones in this sample may be carry-over from other donors' samples. This receptor carries the CDR3 CASSERKESSPLHF. At the DNA level, the sequence is TGTGCCAGCAGTGAACGGAAAGAAAGTTCACCCCTCCACTTT.